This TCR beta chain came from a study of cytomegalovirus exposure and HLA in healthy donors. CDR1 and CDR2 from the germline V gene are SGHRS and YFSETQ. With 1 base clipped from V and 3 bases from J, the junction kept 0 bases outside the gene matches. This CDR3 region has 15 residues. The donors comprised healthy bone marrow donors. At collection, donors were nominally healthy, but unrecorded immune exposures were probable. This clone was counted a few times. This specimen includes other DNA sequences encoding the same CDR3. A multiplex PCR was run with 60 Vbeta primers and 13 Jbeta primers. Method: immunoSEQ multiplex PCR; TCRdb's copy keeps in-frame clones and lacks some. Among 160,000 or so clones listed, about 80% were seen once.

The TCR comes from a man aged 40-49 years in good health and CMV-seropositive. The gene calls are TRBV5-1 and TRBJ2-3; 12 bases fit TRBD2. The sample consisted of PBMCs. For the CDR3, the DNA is TGCGCCAGCAGCTTGACTAGCGGGAGGACAGATACGCAGTATTTT. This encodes CASSLTSGRTDTQYF.